This paragraph reports one TCR beta chain. The CDR3 loop spans 12 amino acids. Trimming removed 8 bases from V and 0 bases from J, with 7 bases in between. The germline V gene encodes CDR1 MNHEY and CDR2 SVGAGI. This sample was taken from a study of T cell changes during pregnancy in multiple sclerosis. The assay was immunoSEQ multiplex PCR, and TCRdb's table has in-frame clones only and misses some. The sample shows around 33,000 clones, approximately 90% of them seen only once. V is TRBV6-5 and J is TRBJ1-1; D is ambiguous. The sequence came from a female donor with multiple sclerosis, enrolled in a pregnancy study. The specimen comprised CD8+ T cells from peripheral blood mononuclear cells, sampled in the third trimester of pregnancy. The CDR3 nucleotides read TGTGCCAGCTCGGGGTTGAACACTGAAGCTTTCTTT. Its protein is CASSGLNTEAFF.